The present entry profiles one TCR beta chain with its context. Its antigen is not identified. The source of the sample is a study of cytomegalovirus exposure and HLA in healthy donors. PCR employed 60 Vbeta and 13 Jbeta primers. Assay used: immunoSEQ multiplex PCR; TCRdb lists only in-frame clones, some missing. The sample includes more than 100,000 clones, about 77% of them seen just once. General study findings and limits: It has been reported that TCR beta sequences accurately predicted the HLA-A and HLA-B alleles of most subjects. A prior analysis recorded that most TCR beta V segments were productive about 90% or about 30% of the time. For TCR beta chains, V- and J-gene trimming was later linked to a missense DCLRE1C variant.

CDR1 and CDR2 from the germline V gene are SGHNT and YYREEE (reference sequence). CDR3 length: 15 amino acids. Trimming removed 4 bases from V and 3 bases from J, with 14 bases in between. The source material was PBMCs. This sequence was found in a woman in her thirties or forties in good health and CMV-seronegative. This sequence joins TRBV5-4 and TRBJ2-1; D not resolved. DNA for the CDR3: TGTGCCAGCAGCCCCTACTACTCCCTCTACAATGAGCAGTTCTTC. Residues: CASSPYYSLYNEQFF. Full variable domain (outside the CDR3, taken from reference TRBV5-4 and TRBJ2-1): ETGVTQSPTHLIKTRGQQVTLRCSSQSGHNTVSWYQQALGQGPQFIFQYYREEENGRGNFPPRFSGLQFPNYSSELNVNALELDDSALYLCASSPYYSLYNEQFFGPGTRLTVL.